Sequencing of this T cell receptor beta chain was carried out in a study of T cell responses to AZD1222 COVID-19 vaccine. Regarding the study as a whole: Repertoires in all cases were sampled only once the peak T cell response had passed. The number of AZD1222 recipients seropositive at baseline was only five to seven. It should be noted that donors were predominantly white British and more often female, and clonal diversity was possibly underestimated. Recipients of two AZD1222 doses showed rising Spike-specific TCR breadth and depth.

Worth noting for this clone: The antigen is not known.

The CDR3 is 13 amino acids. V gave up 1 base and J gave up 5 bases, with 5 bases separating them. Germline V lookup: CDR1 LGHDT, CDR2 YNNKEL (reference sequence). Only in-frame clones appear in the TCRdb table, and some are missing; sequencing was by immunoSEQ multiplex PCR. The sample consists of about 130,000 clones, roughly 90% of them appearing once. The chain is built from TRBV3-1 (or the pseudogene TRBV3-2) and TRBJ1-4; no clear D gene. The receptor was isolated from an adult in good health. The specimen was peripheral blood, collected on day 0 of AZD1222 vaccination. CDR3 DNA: TGTGCCAGCAGCCAAGGGGGAAATGAAAAACTGTTTTTT. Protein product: CASSQGGNEKLFF.